The clone carrying this T cell receptor beta chain was found a few times. This record comes from a study of blood T cell repertoires in COVID-19. Background on the study: COVID-19 samples collected from the United States, Italy and Spain covered acute and convalescent phases.

This CDR3 comprises 16 residues. V lost 5 bases and J lost 4; bases outside the gene matches: 8. Germline loops: CDR1 MNHEY, CDR2 SMNVEV (reference sequence). The authors' processing: Researchers report that nucleated cell counts were estimated from reference gene primer amplification. Some clones are missing from TCRdb's copy, which holds only in-frame ones; the method was immunoSEQ multiplex PCR. From that table come the V and J calls and clone size; the DNA was used to work out D and trimming. The table lists approximately 260,000 clones, more than 70% of them singletons. The clonotype originates from a woman aged 35 to 49 with acute COVID-19. Sequencing was done on a sample of PBMCs or T cells enriched from blood (not recorded which). The V gene is TRBV27, the J gene TRBJ2-7, with TRBD2 identical over 13 bases. CDR3 amino acids: CASSPGTSGTSYEQYF. The CDR3 DNA sequence: TGTGCCAGCAGTCCCGGGACTAGCGGGACATCTTACGAGCAGTACTTC.